This T cell receptor beta chain originates from a study of blood T cell repertoires in COVID-19. Authors' data handling: From reference gene primer amplification, estimates of nucleated cell counts were derived. TCRdb's copy holds only in-frame clones and misses some; the assay was immunoSEQ multiplex PCR. From that table come the V and J calls and clone size; the DNA was used to work out D and trimming. The sample consists of about 240,000 clones, roughly 81% of them appearing once. The germline V gene encodes CDR1 SGHNT and CDR2 YYREEE (reference sequence). The CDR3 totals 14 residues. The V and J ends lost 0 bases and 1 base, in that order; junction bases with no gene match: 0.

The specimen sequenced was peripheral blood. The chain has TRBV5-4 and TRBJ1-1; 7 bases fit TRBD1. The receptor was derived from an elderly woman with COVID-19, enrolled during active disease. In DNA form, the CDR3 reads TGTGCCAGCAGCTTGGGGGACAGGAACACTGAAGCTTTCTTT. Its protein product is CASSLGDRNTEAFF.